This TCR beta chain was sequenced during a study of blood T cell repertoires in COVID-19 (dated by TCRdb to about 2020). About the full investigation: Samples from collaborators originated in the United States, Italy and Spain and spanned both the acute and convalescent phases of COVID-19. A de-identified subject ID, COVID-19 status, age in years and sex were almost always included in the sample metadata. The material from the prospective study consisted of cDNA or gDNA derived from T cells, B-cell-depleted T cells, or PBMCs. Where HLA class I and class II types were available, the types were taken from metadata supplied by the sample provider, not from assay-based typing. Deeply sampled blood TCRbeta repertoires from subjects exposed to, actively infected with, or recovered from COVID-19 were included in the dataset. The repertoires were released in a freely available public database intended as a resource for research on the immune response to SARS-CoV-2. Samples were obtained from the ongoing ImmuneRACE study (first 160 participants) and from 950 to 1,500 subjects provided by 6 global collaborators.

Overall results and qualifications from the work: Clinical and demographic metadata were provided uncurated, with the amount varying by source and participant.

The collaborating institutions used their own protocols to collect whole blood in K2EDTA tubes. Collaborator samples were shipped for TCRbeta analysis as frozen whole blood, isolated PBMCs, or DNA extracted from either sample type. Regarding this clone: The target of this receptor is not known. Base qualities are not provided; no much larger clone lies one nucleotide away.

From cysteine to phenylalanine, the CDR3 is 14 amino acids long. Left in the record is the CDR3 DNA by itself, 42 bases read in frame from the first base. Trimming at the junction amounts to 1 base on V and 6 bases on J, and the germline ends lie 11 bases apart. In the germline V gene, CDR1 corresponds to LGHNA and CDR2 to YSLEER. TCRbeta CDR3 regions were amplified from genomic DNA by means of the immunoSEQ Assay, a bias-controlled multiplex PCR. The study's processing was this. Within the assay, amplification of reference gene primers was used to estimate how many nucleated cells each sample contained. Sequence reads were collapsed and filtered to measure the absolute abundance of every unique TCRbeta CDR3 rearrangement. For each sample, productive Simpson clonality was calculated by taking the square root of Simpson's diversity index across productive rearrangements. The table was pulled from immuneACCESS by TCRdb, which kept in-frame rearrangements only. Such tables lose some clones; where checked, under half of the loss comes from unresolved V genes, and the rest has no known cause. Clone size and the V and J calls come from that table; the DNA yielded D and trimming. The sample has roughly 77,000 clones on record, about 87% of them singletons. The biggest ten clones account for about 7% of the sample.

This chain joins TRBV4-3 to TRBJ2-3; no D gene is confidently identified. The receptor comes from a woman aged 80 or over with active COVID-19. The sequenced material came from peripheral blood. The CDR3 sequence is CASSQGINWDTQYF. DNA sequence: TGCGCCAGCAGCCAAGGCATCAACTGGGATACGCAGTATTTT.